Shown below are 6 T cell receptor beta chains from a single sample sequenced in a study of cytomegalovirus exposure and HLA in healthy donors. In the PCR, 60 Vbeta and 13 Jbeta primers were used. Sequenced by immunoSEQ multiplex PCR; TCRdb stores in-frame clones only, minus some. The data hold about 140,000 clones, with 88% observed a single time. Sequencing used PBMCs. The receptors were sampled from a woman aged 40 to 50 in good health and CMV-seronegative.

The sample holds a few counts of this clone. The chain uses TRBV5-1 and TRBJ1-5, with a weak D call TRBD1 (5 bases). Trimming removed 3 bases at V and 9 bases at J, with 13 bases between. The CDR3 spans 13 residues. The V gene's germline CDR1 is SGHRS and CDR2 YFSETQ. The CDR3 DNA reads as TGCGCCAGCAGCTCCACAGGTCAAGGGCCCCAGCATTTT. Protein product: CASSSTGQGPQHF.

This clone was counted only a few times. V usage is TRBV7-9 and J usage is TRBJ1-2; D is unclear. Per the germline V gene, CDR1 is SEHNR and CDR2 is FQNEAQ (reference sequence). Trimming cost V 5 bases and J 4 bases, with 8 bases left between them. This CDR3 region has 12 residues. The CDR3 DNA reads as TGTGCCAGCAGCCAAAACTCCTATGGCTACACCTTC. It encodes CASSQNSYGYTF.

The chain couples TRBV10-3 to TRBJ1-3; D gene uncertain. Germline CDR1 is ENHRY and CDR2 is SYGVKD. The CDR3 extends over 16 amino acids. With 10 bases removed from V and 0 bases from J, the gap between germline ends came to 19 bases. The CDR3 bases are TGTGCCACCCACCCGCCCGGACTGAGCTCTGGAAACACCATATATTTT. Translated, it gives CATHPPGLSSGNTIYF.

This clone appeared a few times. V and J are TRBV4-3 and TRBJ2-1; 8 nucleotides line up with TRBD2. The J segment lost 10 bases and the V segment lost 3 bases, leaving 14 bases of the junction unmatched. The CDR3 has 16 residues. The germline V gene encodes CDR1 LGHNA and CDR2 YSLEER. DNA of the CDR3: TGCGCCAGCAGCCAGGAAAATCCTTGGGCGGGAGGCGAGCAGTTCTTC. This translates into CASSQENPWAGGEQFF.

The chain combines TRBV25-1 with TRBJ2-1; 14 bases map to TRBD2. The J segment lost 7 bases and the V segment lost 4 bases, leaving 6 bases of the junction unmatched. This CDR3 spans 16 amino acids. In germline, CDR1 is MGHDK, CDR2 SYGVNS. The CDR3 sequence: CASSASGTSGRNEQFF. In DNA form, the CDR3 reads TGTGCCAGCAGTGCCTCCGGGACTAGCGGGAGAAATGAGCAGTTCTTC.

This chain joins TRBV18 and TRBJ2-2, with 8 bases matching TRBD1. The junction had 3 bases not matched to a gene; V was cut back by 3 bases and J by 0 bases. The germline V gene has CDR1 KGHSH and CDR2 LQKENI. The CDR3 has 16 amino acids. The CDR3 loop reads CASSPQDRANTGELFF. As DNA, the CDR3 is TGTGCCAGCTCACCCCAGGACAGGGCGAACACCGGGGAGCTGTTTTTT.